The entry below gives a single T cell receptor beta chain sequence along with its context. The antigen is undetermined. This entry comes from a study of T cell responses to AZD1222 COVID-19 vaccine. Sequencing was performed with immunoSEQ multiplex PCR; in TCRdb, only in-frame clones are kept and a portion is missing. The table has roughly 200,000 clones, roughly nine tenths seen once; the top ten hold over 1.5%. The germline V gene has CDR1 SGHTA and CDR2 FQGTGA. V lost 1 base to trimming and J lost 12 bases; unmatched junction nucleotides: 6. The length of the CDR3 is 15 residues. Pooling of second doses given at about 4 or about 12 weeks was done. Points from the study as a whole: As reported, nearly half of all spike-specific TCRs target variant regions that are unmutated. It should be noted that donors were predominantly white British and more often female, and clonal diversity was possibly underestimated.

The sequencing used peripheral blood, collected 28 days after the second AZD1222 dose. The J gene is TRBJ2-3, the V gene TRBV7-3; 14 nucleotides agree with TRBD2. The TCR comes from an adult who received the AZD1222 COVID-19 vaccine. The CDR3 DNA is TGTGCCAGCAGCTTAATGGGACTAGCGGGGGTCCCACAGTATTTT. Its protein product is CASSLMGLAGVPQYF.